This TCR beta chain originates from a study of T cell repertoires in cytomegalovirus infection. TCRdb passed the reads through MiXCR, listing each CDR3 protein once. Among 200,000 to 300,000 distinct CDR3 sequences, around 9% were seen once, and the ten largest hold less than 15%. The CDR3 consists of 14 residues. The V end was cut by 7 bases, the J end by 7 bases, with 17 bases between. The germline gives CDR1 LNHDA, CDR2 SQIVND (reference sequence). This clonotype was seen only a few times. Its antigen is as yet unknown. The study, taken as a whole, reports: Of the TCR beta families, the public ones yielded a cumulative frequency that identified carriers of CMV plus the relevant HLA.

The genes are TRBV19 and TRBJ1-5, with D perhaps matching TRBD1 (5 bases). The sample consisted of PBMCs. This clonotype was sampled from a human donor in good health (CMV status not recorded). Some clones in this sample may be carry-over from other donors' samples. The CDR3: CASNVEGPSQPQHF. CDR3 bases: TGTGCCAGTAATGTGGAGGGGCCTTCCCAGCCCCAGCATTTT.